What follows describes a single T cell receptor beta chain. Its specificity is not known. The germline V gene encodes CDR1 SEHNR and CDR2 FQNEAQ (reference sequence). Unmatched junction bases numbered 9, after V lost 4 bases and J lost 4 bases. The CDR3 is 16 amino acids. This entry belongs to a study of cytomegalovirus exposure and HLA in healthy donors. Study-level findings and limits: V- and J-gene trimming in TCR beta was tied to a missense DCLRE1C variant by an analysis performed later. Later analysis suggested links between common viral pathogens and several top significant clusters. By HLA locus, TCR association rates varied in a later analysis, with DRB1 showing the most and HLA-C the fewest.

The donors (healthy individuals) were bone marrow donors. PCR primers comprised 60 Vbeta and 13 Jbeta primers. Profiling relied on immunoSEQ multiplex PCR, and the TCRdb table lists in-frame clones only, not all of them. The table includes 200,000 or so clones, 80% to 90% detected once. The sample taken for sequencing was PBMCs. The chain uses TRBV7-9 and TRBJ1-4; 7 nucleotides align to TRBD1. The clonotype originates from a man between 25 and 39 years old in good health and CMV-seronegative. CDR3 in DNA: TGTGCCAGCAGCTCACTGAAGGGACAGCTTAATGAAAAACTGTTTTTT. It specifies CASSSLKGQLNEKLFF.